This record looks at one TCR beta chain sequence and its context. Each donor's blood draw was 7.5 to 10 milliliters of peripheral blood. The data are from a study of blood T cells in healthy people across ages. Germline V lookup: CDR1 MDHEN, CDR2 SYDVKM. This CDR3 is 13 amino acids long. The V end lost 8 bases, the J end lost 8 bases, and 15 bases lay between the germline ends. The use of a sample-barcoded 5' primer and a J-beta primer mix characterized a second PCR of roughly 6 to 11 cycles. TCRdb re-analysed the 5' RACE reads in MiXCR, keeping a single row per CDR3 protein. The sample lists approximately 1,700,000 distinct CDR3 sequences, about 39% occurring once.

The rearrangement joins TRBV28 to TRBJ1-4, with D perhaps matching TRBD1 (6 bases). The sequence was collected from a human donor in good health. Sequencing used blood. The CDR3 DNA is TGTGCCAGCGGAACAGGGTCCCGAGAAAAACTGTTTTTT. Translation: CASGTGSREKLFF.